This T cell receptor beta chain stems from a study of identical twins. This CDR3 contains 15 residues. Germline V gene sequence: CDR1 DFQATT, CDR2 SNEGSKA (reference sequence). V lost 5 bases and J lost 6; bases outside the gene matches: 11. Concerning this clonotype: The antigen is unknown.

General study points: Conclusions were based on cross-sectional statistical analysis, without following the same donors.

TCRdb ran MiXCR on the 5' RACE reads and lists one entry per CDR3 protein. The table lists some 600,000 distinct CDR3 sequences, just over 7% of them singletons. These data also formed part of another study, on yellow fever vaccine responses in identical twins.

The TCR originated in a woman between 18 and 30 years old in good health. The chain links TRBV20-1 to TRBJ2-1; 9 bases align to TRBD1. Sequencing was carried out using PBMCs. CDR3 in DNA: TGCAGTGCTTGCCGGGACAGGGTTCTCTGCAATGAGCAGTTCTTC. Translated, it gives CSACRDRVLCNEQFF.